The 9 T cell receptor beta chains in this list originate from one sample, sequenced in a study of T cells in Graves' hyperthyroidism and ophthalmopathy. RNA transcripts were the template for amplifying TCR beta CDR3 regions. TCR CDR3 underwent first-round RT-PCR with the HTBI primer set. TCRdb re-analysed the multiplex PCR reads in MiXCR, keeping a single row per CDR3 protein. Of over 250,000 distinct CDR3 sequences listed, roughly an eighth are singletons. Sequencing was performed on blood. These receptors originate from a woman in her thirties or forties with Graves' ophthalmopathy.

This chain joins TRBV7-9 and TRBJ1-1, with 8 bases lining up with TRBD1. With V trimmed by 2 bases and J by 0 bases, 8 bases remained unmatched. The CDR3 has 17 residues. The germline CDR1 and CDR2 sequences are SEHNR and FQNEAQ (reference sequence). DNA for the CDR3: TGTGCCAGCAGCTTACCAGGCGGGACAGGTTTGAACACTGAAGCTTTCTTT. This gives the protein CASSLPGGTGLNTEAFF. Full variable domain (remainder filled in from reference TRBV7-9 and TRBJ1-1): DTGVSQNPRHKITKRGQNVTFRCDPISEHNRLYWYRQTLGQGPEFLTYFQNEAQLEKSRLLSDRFSAERPKGSFSTLEIQRTEQGDSAMYLCASSLPGGTGLNTEAFFGQGTRLTVV.

This clonotype was found many times. The chain is built from TRBV6-1 and TRBJ1-4; tentatively, D is TRBD1 (6 bases). V was shortened by 7 bases and J by 7 bases, with 19 bases between the two germline ends. This CDR3 is built from 15 residues. Germline lookup yields CDR1 MNHNS and CDR2 SASEGT. The CDR3 here is CASTSRQGRGEKLFF. The CDR3, as DNA: TGTGCCAGCACCTCCCGTCAGGGGAGGGGTGAAAAACTGTTTTTT.

At least ten counts were recorded for this clonotype. The rearrangement uses TRBV2 and TRBJ1-2; 7 nucleotides agree with TRBD1. The trim removed 5 bases at V and 4 bases at J, leaving 7 bases unmatched. The CDR3 totals 14 residues. Germline V gene sequence: CDR1 SNHLY, CDR2 FYNNEI. The CDR3 DNA reads TGTGCCAGCAGTACCTGGGGACAGCTCTATGGCTACACCTTC. It encodes CASSTWGQLYGYTF.

This clonotype was detected many times. The chain carries TRBV20-1 and TRBJ1-5; possible D gene TRBD1, 5 bases. V lost 5 bases to trimming and J lost 6 bases, with 14 bases between them. In germline, CDR1 is DFQATT, CDR2 SNEGSKA (reference sequence). This CDR3 contains 13 residues. CDR3 DNA: TGCAGTGCTTCCCAGGGCATGGGTCAGCCCCAGCATTTT. It specifies CSASQGMGQPQHF.

The table lists this clonotype with many counts. J is TRBJ1-2 and V is TRBV6-1, with D hard to call. The germline gives CDR1 MNHNS, CDR2 SASEGT. This CDR3 is built from 13 residues. V gave up 3 bases and J gave up 6 bases, with 11 bases separating them. The CDR3 DNA is TGTGCCAGCAGTGAGACGACGGTCCATGGCTACACCTTC. Encoded protein: CASSETTVHGYTF.

This clonotype was observed at least ten times. V and J are TRBV6-1 and TRBJ2-2; D possibly corresponds to TRBD1 (5 bases). With 7 bases removed from V and 0 bases from J, the gap between germline ends came to 9 bases. Germline CDR1 and CDR2: MNHNS and SASEGT. CDR3 length: 14 residues. In DNA, the CDR3 is TGTGCCAGCACCCCAGGGTCGAACACCGGGGAGCTGTTTTTT. As protein: CASTPGSNTGELFF.

V usage is TRBV7-9 and J usage is TRBJ2-5, with 8 bases that match TRBD2. CDR1 SEHNR and CDR2 FQNEAQ come from the germline V gene (reference sequence). This CDR3 has 15 amino acids. J lost 3 bases, V lost 5 bases, and 8 bases had no gene match. CDR3 amino acids: CASSPRTSSEETQYF. DNA for the CDR3: TGTGCCAGCAGCCCGAGGACTAGCAGCGAAGAGACCCAGTACTTC.

As for this clonotype: This may be a read error: a much more frequent sequence differs by one nucleotide. The V gene is TRBV12-3 or TRBV12-4, the J gene TRBJ1-1; D remains ambiguous. The CDR3 length is 15 residues. The ends were cut back, 6 bases at V and 0 bases at J, with 14 bases in the middle. Here the CDR3 DNA reads TGTGCCAGCAGCCCCGAGGGCCTAATGAACACTGAAGCTTTCTTT. Translation: CASSPEGLMNTEAFF.

V usage is TRBV20-1 and J usage is TRBJ2-1; D not certain. Germline V lookup: CDR1 DFQATT, CDR2 SNEGSKA (reference sequence). CDR3 length equals 16 residues. V lost 1 base and J 0 bases, leaving 13 bases between the germline ends. CDR3 coding DNA: TGCAGTGCTAGAGGGACGCGCCAAGGCTCCTACAATGAGCAGTTCTTC. Amino acids: CSARGTRQGSYNEQFF.